A single T cell receptor (beta chain) is shown here with its context. Its antigen is as yet unknown. The sample belongs to a study of CD4+ T cells in melanoma. The length of the CDR3 is 18 residues. Trimming shortened V by 5 bases and J by 4 bases, and 24 bases separated the two germline ends. From germline, CDR1 is GTSNPN and CDR2 SVGIG (reference sequence). The protocol was immunoSEQ multiplex PCR, while the TCRdb copy is restricted to in-frame clones and leaves out a portion. This table holds about 50,000 clones, 89% found once. Study-wide points: A reported correlation linked neoantigen-specific CD4+ T cells to CD8+, macrophage and B cell function.

This clonotype was obtained from a human donor with melanoma. This chain joins TRBV30 and TRBJ2-6, with D perhaps TRBD1 (6 bases). Sequencing used peripheral blood. The CDR3 spells CAWDRNRVSGRGANVLTF. CDR3 sequence (DNA): TGTGCCTGGGATAGAAACAGGGTTTCAGGTAGGGGGGCCAACGTCCTGACTTTC. Filled out from reference TRBV30 and TRBJ2-6, the complete variable domain reads SQTIHQWPATLVQPVGSPLSLECTVEGTSNPNLYWYRQAAGRGLQLLFYSVGIGQISSEVPQNLSASRPQDRQFILSSKKLLLSDSGFYLCAWDRNRVSGRGANVLTFGAGSRLTVL.